A selection of T cell receptor beta chains follows, all from one sample in a study of glioma-infiltrating T cells after dendritic cell vaccination. The assay was immunoSEQ multiplex PCR, and TCRdb's table has in-frame clones only and misses some. This sample has around 67,000 clones, with 81% found just once. The input for sequencing was blood, taken before dendritic cell vaccination. The receptors come from a human donor with glioblastoma. CDR3s include the opening cysteine and the closing phenylalanine or tryptophan. A D gene is named only where the DNA matches it firmly.

>TRBV2|14|TRBJ1-2|-
TGTGCCAGCAGTGAAACGGGGGGTAGGAATGGCTACACCTTC
CASSETGGRNGYTF
>TRBV7-8|15|TRBJ2-5|-
TGTGCCAGCAGCTTAGATTACGGAGGGTGGGAGACCCAGTACTTC
CASSLDYGGWETQYF
>TRBV27|14|TRBJ1-2|TRBD1
TGTGCCAGCAGGCGGACAGGTTCTAACTATGGCTACACCTTC
CASRRTGSNYGYTF
>TRBV2|12|TRBJ2-3|-
TGTGCCAGCAGCCGACAGTCAGATACGCAGTATTTT
CASSRQSDTQYF
>TRBV2|14|TRBJ1-2|-
TGTGCCAGCGACGGAGCGATCGCTAACTATGGCTACACCTTC
CASDGAIANYGYTF
>TRBV6-5|14|TRBJ2-7|TRBD1
TGTGCCAGCAGGCGACAGGGCAGCTCCTACGAGCAGTACTTC
CASRRQGSSYEQYF
>TRBV15|16|TRBJ1-4|-
TGTGCCACCCGAACGCCCCGGGCAGGGCTTAATGAAAAACTGTTTTTT
CATRTPRAGLNEKLFF
>TRBV7-2|14|TRBJ1-6|-
TGTGCCAGCAGCTTACAAGGACAATATTCACCCCTCCACTTT
CASSLQGQYSPLHF
>TRBV5-4|15|TRBJ1-4|-
TGTGCCAGCAGCTTGGAGGGGCTGGGTAATGAAAAACTGTTTTTT
CASSLEGLGNEKLFF
>TRBV7-2|16|TRBJ2-5|TRBD2
TGTGCCAGCAGCACCCGTAGCGGGGTGCGGAGCGAGACCCAGTACTTC
CASSTRSGVRSETQYF
>TRBV28|14|TRBJ1-1|-
TGTGCCAGCAGTTCATGGAGATTGAACACTGAAGCTTTCTTT
CASSSWRLNTEAFF